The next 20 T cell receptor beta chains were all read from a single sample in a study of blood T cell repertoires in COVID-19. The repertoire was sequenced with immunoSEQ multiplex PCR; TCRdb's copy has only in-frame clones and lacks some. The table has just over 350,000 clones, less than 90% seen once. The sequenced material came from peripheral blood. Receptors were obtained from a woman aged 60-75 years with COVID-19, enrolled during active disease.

The CDR3 loop reads CASRNTLLGSNYGYTF. In nucleotides, the CDR3 is TGCGCCAGCAGGAATACGCTACTCGGGTCAAACTATGGCTACACCTTC. The chain employs TRBV5-1 and TRBJ1-2; no reliable D call. The CDR3 covers 16 residues. The germline CDR1 and CDR2 sequences are SGHRS and YFSETQ. V gave up 5 bases and J gave up 2 bases, with 19 bases separating them.

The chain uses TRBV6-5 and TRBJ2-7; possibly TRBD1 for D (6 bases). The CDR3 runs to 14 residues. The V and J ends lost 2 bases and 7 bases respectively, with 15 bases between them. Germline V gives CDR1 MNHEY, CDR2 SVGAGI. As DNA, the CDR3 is TGTGCCAGCAGTTACAAGGGGGTACTTAGGGAGCAGTACTTC. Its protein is CASSYKGVLREQYF.

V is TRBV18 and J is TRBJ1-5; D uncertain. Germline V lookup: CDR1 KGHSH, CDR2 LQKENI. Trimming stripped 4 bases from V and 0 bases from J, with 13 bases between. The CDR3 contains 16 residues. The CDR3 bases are TGTGCCAGCTCACATTTTCGGTTGAATAGCAATCAGCCCCAGCATTTT. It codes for CASSHFRLNSNQPQHF.

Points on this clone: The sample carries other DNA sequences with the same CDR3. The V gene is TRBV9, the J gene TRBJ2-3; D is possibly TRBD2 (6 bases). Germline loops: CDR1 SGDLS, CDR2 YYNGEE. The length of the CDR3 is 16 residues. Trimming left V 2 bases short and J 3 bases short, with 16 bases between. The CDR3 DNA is TGTGCCAGCAGCGTTGCCGGAGGGCGGGGTACAGATACGCAGTATTTT. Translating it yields CASSVAGGRGTDTQYF.

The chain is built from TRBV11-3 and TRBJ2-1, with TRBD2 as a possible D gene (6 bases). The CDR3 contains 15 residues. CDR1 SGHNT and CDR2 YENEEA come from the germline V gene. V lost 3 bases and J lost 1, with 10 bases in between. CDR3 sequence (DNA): TGTGCCAGCAGCTTGGGGGGTAGGTCCTACAATGAGCAGTTCTTC. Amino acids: CASSLGGRSYNEQFF.

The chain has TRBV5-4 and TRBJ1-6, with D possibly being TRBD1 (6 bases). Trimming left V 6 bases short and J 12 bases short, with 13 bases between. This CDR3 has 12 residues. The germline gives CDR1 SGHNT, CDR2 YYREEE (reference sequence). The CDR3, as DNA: TGTGCCAGCAAAGAGGGGGAGGGACCCCTCCACTTT. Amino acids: CASKEGEGPLHF.

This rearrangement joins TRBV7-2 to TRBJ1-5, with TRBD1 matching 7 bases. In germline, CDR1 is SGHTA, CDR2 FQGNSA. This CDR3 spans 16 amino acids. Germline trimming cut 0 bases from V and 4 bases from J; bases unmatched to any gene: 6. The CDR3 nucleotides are TGTGCCAGCAGCTTAGCGGGGACAGCACTTAATCAGCCCCAGCATTTT. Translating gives CASSLAGTALNQPQHF.

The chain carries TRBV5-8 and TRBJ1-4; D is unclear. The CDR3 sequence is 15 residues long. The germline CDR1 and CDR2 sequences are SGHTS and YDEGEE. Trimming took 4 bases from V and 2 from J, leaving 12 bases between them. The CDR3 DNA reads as TGTGCCAGCAGCCTAGACGGGGTCACTAATGAAAAACTGTTTTTT. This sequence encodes CASSLDGVTNEKLFF. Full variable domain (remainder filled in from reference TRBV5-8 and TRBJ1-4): EAGVTQSPTHLIKTRGQQATLRCSPISGHTSVYWYQQALGLGLQFLLWYDEGEERNRGNFPPRFSGRQFPNYSSELNVNALELEDSALYLCASSLDGVTNEKLFFGSGTQLSVL.

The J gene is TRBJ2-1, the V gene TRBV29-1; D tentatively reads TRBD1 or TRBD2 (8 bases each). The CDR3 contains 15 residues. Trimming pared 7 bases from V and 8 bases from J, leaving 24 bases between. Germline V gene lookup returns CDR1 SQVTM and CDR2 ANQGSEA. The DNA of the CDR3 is TGCAGCGGTGACAGGGGACTAGATGGGGTCGATGAGCAGTTCTTC. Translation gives CSGDRGLDGVDEQFF.

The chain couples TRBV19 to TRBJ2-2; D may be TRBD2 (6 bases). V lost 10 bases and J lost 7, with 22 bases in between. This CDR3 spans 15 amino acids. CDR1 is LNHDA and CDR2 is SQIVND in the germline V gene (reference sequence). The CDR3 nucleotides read TGTGCCACTAAGGGGCAGGGTTACGGGGGCGGGGAGCTGTTTTTT. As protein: CATKGQGYGGGELFF.

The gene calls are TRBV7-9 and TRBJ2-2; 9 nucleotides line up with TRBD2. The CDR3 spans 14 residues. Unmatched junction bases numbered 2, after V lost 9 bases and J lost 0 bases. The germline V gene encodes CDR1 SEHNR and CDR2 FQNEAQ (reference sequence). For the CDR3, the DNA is TGTGCCAGTAGCGGGGGCGCGAACACCGGGGAGCTGTTTTTT. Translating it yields CASSGGANTGELFF.

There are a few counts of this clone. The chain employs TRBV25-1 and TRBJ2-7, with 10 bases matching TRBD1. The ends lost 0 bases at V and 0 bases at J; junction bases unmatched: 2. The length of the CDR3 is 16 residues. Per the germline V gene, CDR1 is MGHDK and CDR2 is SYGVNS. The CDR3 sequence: CASSEYGTGDSYEQYF. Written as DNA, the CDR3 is TGTGCCAGCAGTGAATATGGGACAGGGGACTCCTACGAGCAGTACTTC.

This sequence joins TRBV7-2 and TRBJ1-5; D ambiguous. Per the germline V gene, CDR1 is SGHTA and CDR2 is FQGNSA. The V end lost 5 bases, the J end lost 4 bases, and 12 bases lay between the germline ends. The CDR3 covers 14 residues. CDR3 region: CASSPRVGNQPQHF. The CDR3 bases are TGTGCCAGCAGCCCGAGGGTGGGGAATCAGCCCCAGCATTTT. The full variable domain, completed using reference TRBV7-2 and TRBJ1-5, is GAGVSQSPSNKVTEKGKDVELRCDPISGHTALYWYRQSLGQGLEFLIYFQGNSAPDKSGLPSDRFSAERTGGSVSTLTIQRTQQEDSAVYLCASSPRVGNQPQHFGDGTRLSIL.

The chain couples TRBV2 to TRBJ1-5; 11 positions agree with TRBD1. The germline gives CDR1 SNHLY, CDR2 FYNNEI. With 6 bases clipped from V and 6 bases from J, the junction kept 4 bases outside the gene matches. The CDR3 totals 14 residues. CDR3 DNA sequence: TGTGCCAGCAGAGGGACAGGGGGTGCTCAGCCCCAGCATTTT. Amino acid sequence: CASRGTGGAQPQHF.

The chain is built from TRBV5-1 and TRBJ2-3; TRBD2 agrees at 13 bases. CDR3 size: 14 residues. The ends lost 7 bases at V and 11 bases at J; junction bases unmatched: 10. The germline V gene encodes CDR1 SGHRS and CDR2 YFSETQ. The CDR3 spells CASAVLAGGLGQYF. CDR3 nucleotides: TGCGCCAGCGCGGTACTAGCGGGGGGGCTCGGGCAGTATTTT. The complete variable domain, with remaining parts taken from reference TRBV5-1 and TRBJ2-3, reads KAGVTQTPRYLIKTRGQQVTLSCSPISGHRSVSWYQQTPGQGLQFLFEYFSETQRNKGNFPGRFSGRQFSNSRSEMNVSTLELGDSALYLCASAVLAGGLGQYFGPGTRLTVL.

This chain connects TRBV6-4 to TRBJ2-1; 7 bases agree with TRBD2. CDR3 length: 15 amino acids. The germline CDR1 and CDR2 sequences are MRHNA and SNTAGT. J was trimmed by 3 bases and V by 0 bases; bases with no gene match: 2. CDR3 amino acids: CASSDSAGYYNEQFF. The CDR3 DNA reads TGTGCCAGCAGTGACTCAGCGGGGTACTACAATGAGCAGTTCTTC.

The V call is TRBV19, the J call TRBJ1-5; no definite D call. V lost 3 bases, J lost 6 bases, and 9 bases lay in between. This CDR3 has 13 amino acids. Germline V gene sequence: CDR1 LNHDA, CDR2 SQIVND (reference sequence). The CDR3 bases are TGTGCCAGTAGTATTTGGGGAGGTCAGCCCCAGCATTTT. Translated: CASSIWGGQPQHF. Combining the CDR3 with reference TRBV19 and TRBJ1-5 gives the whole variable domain DGGITQSPKYLFRKEGQNVTLSCEQNLNHDAMYWYRQDPGQGLRLIYYSQIVNDFQKGDIAEGYSVSREKKESFPLTVTSAQKNPTAFYLCASSIWGGQPQHFGDGTRLSIL.

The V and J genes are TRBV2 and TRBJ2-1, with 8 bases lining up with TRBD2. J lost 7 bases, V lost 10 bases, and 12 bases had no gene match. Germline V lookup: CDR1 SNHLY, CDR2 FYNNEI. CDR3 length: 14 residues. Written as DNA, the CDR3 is TGTGCCATCACTCTCGCCGGGGGGGCAAATGAGCAGTTCTTC. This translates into CAITLAGGANEQFF.

The CDR3 DNA reads TGCGCCAGCAGGAGGGTAGGGTCCTACGAGCAGTACTTC. Translation: CASRRVGSYEQYF. V is TRBV5-1 and J is TRBJ2-7, with D perhaps matching TRBD2 (5 bases). Trimming stripped 5 bases from V and 1 base from J, with 10 bases between. The CDR3 is 13 residues long. Germline values: CDR1 SGHRS, CDR2 YFSETQ. Filled out from reference TRBV5-1 and TRBJ2-7, the complete variable domain reads KAGVTQTPRYLIKTRGQQVTLSCSPISGHRSVSWYQQTPGQGLQFLFEYFSETQRNKGNFPGRFSGRQFSNSRSEMNVSTLELGDSALYLCASRRVGSYEQYFGPGTRLTVT.

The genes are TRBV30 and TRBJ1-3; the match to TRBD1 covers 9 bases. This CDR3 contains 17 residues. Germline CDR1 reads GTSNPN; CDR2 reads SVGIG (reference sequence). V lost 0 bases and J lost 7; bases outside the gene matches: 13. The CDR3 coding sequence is TGTGCCTGGAGTGTATTCGCCGGGACAGGGAGTAGGAACACCATATATTTT. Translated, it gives CAWSVFAGTGSRNTIYF.